This T cell receptor (beta chain) was captured in a study of OX40 agonist ivuxolimab in advanced cancers. Within the sample, this clone is medium-sized (0.01 to 0.1%). Repertoires were generated with immunoSEQ multiplex PCR, while TCRdb's copy carries only in-frame clones and drops some. This sample has some 50,000 clones, with less than 90% found just once. Trimming cost V 1 base and J 5 bases, with 9 bases left between them. The CDR3 sequence is 13 residues long. Germline lookup yields CDR1 SGHNT and CDR2 YENEEA. The starting material was CD4+ or CD8+ T cells sorted from blood, obtained in a trial of the OX40 agonist ivuxolimab. This TCR was recovered from an adult with an advanced solid tumor such as melanoma, head and neck, liver or kidney cancer. The chain couples TRBV11-3 to TRBJ2-7, with a possible D match to TRBD2 (5 bases). CDR3 coding DNA: TGTGCCAGCAGCTTAGTGCCGGGAAACGAGCAGTACTTC. It specifies CASSLVPGNEQYF.